One T cell receptor (beta chain) is described in this entry. Sequencing was performed with immunoSEQ multiplex PCR; in TCRdb, only in-frame clones are kept and a portion is missing. The table lists fewer than 200,000 clones, about 90% of them singletons. This sample stems from a study of control samples from healthy donors and cancer patients. This CDR3 is 13 amino acids long. Trimming stripped 1 base from V and 8 bases from J, with 8 bases between. Germline lookup yields CDR1 LNHDA and CDR2 SQIVND (reference sequence). The gene calls are TRBV19 and TRBJ1-4; D unclear. The clonotype originates from a woman aged 25-40 years in good health. Sequences were obtained from blood. CDR3: CASSIVFGEKLFF. The CDR3 DNA reads as TGTGCCAGTAGTATAGTCTTCGGGGAAAAACTGTTTTTT.